The clone carrying this T cell receptor (beta chain) occurred a few times. This entry comes from a study of blood T cell repertoires in COVID-19. Trimming took off 0 bases at V and 4 bases at J, with 10 bases between the two ends. Germline CDR1 and CDR2: LGHDT and YNNKEL (reference sequence). The CDR3 totals 14 residues. Only in-frame clones appear in the TCRdb table, and some are missing; sequencing was by immunoSEQ multiplex PCR. The sample includes roughly 380,000 clones, roughly 87% seen only once; the top ten take 2.5% to 3.5%. This TCR came from a woman in her thirties who had recovered from COVID-19. The specimen sequenced was PBMCs or T cells enriched from blood (not recorded which). The chain carries TRBV3-1 (or the pseudogene TRBV3-2) and TRBJ2-7; a possible D gene is TRBD2 (5 bases). The CDR3 protein is CASSQEGGGYEQYF. The CDR3 DNA reads as TGTGCCAGCAGCCAAGAAGGCGGCGGGTACGAGCAGTACTTC.